A selection of T cell receptor beta chains follows, all from one sample in a study of CD8+ T cells in alopecia areata. The repertoire was sequenced with immunoSEQ multiplex PCR; TCRdb's copy has only in-frame clones and lacks some. The sample contains 150,000 to 200,000 clones, about 60% of which appear only once. The sequences come from CD4+ T cells sorted from blood, collected at week 0. Source of these receptors: a human donor with alopecia areata. CDR3s include the opening cysteine and the closing phenylalanine or tryptophan. The D gene is left open where the match is weak. For some rows the clone size is stated as once, few or many, or as a class when expanded; others skip it.

clone_size	cdr3_length	v_call	j_call	d_call	cdr3_aa	cdr3_nt
-	14	TRBV4-1	TRBJ2-1	-	CASSQEGARGEQFF	TGCGCCAGCAGCCAAGAGGGAGCCCGGGGTGAGCAGTTCTTC
-	14	TRBV9	TRBJ1-2	TRBD1	CASSVGQGNYGYTF	TGTGCCAGCAGCGTAGGACAGGGGAACTATGGCTACACCTTC
few	16	TRBV6-5	TRBJ1-1	-	CASSYSGPNSGTEAFF	TGTGCCAGCAGTTACTCAGGCCCGAACTCAGGGACTGAAGCTTTCTTT
-	14	TRBV29-1	TRBJ2-3	-	CSERGSILTDTQYF	TGCAGCGAAAGAGGATCTATTCTCACAGATACGCAGTATTTT
-	13	TRBV11-2	TRBJ1-1	TRBD1	CASTLNRGTEAFF	TGTGCCAGCACCCTGAACAGGGGTACTGAAGCTTTCTTT
-	16	TRBV23-1	TRBJ1-1	-	CASSHEGQPTNTEAFF	TGCGCCAGCAGTCATGAAGGACAGCCCACGAACACTGAAGCTTTCTTT
few	13	TRBV6-5	TRBJ1-1	-	CASSYLENTEAFF	TGTGCCAGCAGTTACCTTGAGAACACTGAAGCTTTCTTT
-	14	TRBV5-1	TRBJ2-7	TRBD1	CASSSGQGSYEQYF	TGCGCCAGCAGCTCGGGACAGGGAAGCTACGAGCAGTACTTC
-	16	TRBV11-3	TRBJ2-3	TRBD2	CASSPGTSGFTDTQYF	TGTGCCAGCAGCCCTGGGACTAGCGGGTTCACAGATACGCAGTATTTT
-	14	TRBV29-1	TRBJ2-5	-	CSVEGRNYQETQYF	TGCAGCGTTGAAGGCAGGAACTATCAAGAGACCCAGTACTTC
-	13	TRBV27	TRBJ1-2	-	CASSFTGRHGYTF	TGTGCCAGCAGCTTCACAGGGAGACATGGCTACACCTTC
-	15	TRBV25-1	TRBJ1-2	TRBD1	CASSELGQGGYGYTF	TGTGCCAGCAGTGAATTAGGGCAGGGGGGCTATGGCTACACCTTC
-	17	TRBV4-2	TRBJ1-6	TRBD1	CASSQGQGSSSNSPLHF	TGTGCCAGCAGCCAAGGACAGGGGTCCTCCTCTAATTCACCCCTCCACTTT
-	14	TRBV30	TRBJ1-3	-	CAWSLSVSGNTIYF	TGTGCCTGGAGTCTGAGCGTCTCTGGAAACACCATATATTTT
-	13	TRBV5-1	TRBJ2-7	-	CASSFTVSYEQYF	TGCGCCAGCAGCTTTACAGTCTCCTACGAGCAGTACTTC
-	13	TRBV30	TRBJ2-5	-	CAWSVHQGETQYF	TGTGCCTGGAGTGTACACCAGGGTGAGACCCAGTACTTC
few	16	TRBV2	TRBJ2-3	TRBD2	CASRQLTSGGSDTQYF	TGTGCCAGCAGACAGTTAACTAGCGGGGGTTCAGATACGCAGTATTTT
-	13	TRBV10-3	TRBJ2-2	TRBD1	CAIRDRGPGELFF	TGTGCCATCCGAGACAGGGGGCCCGGGGAGCTGTTTTTT
few	13	TRBV9	TRBJ2-7	TRBD1	CASSRTGAYEQYF	TGTGCCAGCAGCAGGACAGGGGCTTACGAGCAGTACTTC
-	16	TRBV2	TRBJ2-2	TRBD1	CASSIRTGGSTGELFF	TGTGCCAGCAGCATTCGGACAGGGGGCAGCACCGGGGAGCTGTTTTTT
-	15	TRBV5-4	TRBJ2-1	-	CASSLRQPLYNEQFF	TGTGCCAGCAGCTTGAGGCAGCCCCTCTACAATGAGCAGTTCTTC
few	13	TRBV5-4	TRBJ2-5	TRBD2	CASSGTNQETQYF	TGTGCCAGCAGTGGGACTAACCAAGAGACCCAGTACTTC
-	14	TRBV29-1	TRBJ2-3	TRBD1	CSDRPGTGADTQYF	TGCAGCGACCGTCCCGGGACAGGGGCAGATACGCAGTATTTT
-	18	TRBV9	TRBJ2-1	-	CASSVEHTSLSSYNEQFF	TGTGCCAGCAGCGTAGAACACACTAGCTTGAGCTCCTACAATGAGCAGTTCTTC
-	14	TRBV29-1	TRBJ1-2	-	CSVERGFSDYGYTF	TGCAGCGTTGAACGGGGGTTCTCTGACTATGGCTACACCTTC
-	15	TRBV29-1	TRBJ1-1	-	CSAVGAHRANTEAFF	TGCAGCGCAGTAGGGGCTCACAGAGCGAACACTGAAGCTTTCTTT
-	16	TRBV10-3	TRBJ2-1	TRBD2	CAISESSGGTYNEQFF	TGTGCCATCAGTGAGTCGAGCGGGGGCACCTACAATGAGCAGTTCTTC
-	17	TRBV30	TRBJ2-1	TRBD2	CAWSVRWASGTYNEQFF	TGTGCCTGGAGTGTAAGATGGGCTAGCGGTACCTACAATGAGCAGTTCTTC
-	13	TRBV2	TRBJ2-5	TRBD1	CASSEVTGETQYF	TGTGCCAGCAGTGAAGTGACAGGGGAGACCCAGTACTTC
few	13	TRBV5-4	TRBJ2-2	-	CASSFRDTGELFF	TGTGCCAGCAGCTTCCGGGACACCGGGGAGCTGTTTTTT
-	14	TRBV5-1	TRBJ1-1	TRBD1	CASSLVQGQGEAFF	TGCGCCAGCAGCTTGGTACAGGGGCAGGGAGAAGCTTTCTTT
-	15	TRBV5-1	TRBJ2-5	TRBD2	CASRTSGGDQETQYF	TGCGCCAGCAGAACTAGCGGGGGTGACCAAGAGACCCAGTACTTC
few	17	TRBV5-1	TRBJ2-6	TRBD1	CASSPGQGPSGANVLTF	TGCGCCAGCAGCCCGGGACAGGGACCCTCTGGGGCCAACGTCCTGACTTTC
-	15	TRBV30	TRBJ1-4	-	CAWSPLGGAGEKLFF	TGTGCCTGGTCCCCACTGGGGGGGGCTGGTGAAAAACTGTTTTTT
-	14	TRBV30	TRBJ2-3	TRBD1	CARSPGQGTDTQYF	TGTGCCCGTTCCCCGGGACAGGGCACAGATACGCAGTATTTT
-	13	TRBV29-1	TRBJ1-1	-	CSVVQRMNTEAFF	TGCAGCGTTGTTCAGAGAATGAACACTGAAGCTTTCTTT
-	13	TRBV7-9	TRBJ2-5	-	CASSRSGGETQYF	TGTGCCAGCAGCCGCAGCGGTGGGGAGACCCAGTACTTC
-	15	TRBV19	TRBJ1-5	-	CASRKRGNSNQPQHF	TGTGCCAGTAGAAAACGGGGCAATAGCAATCAGCCCCAGCATTTT
-	15	TRBV10-3	TRBJ2-7	TRBD2	CAISERGGGNDEQYF	TGTGCCATCAGTGAACGCGGCGGGGGGAACGACGAGCAGTACTTC
-	15	TRBV6-6	TRBJ2-5	-	CASTESRASQETQYF	TGTGCCAGCACCGAAAGTCGCGCCAGCCAAGAGACCCAGTACTTC
-	18	TRBV30	TRBJ2-3	TRBD2	CAWSVGTWGLADLDTQYF	TGTGCCTGGAGTGTGGGGACTTGGGGACTAGCAGATCTAGATACGCAGTATTTT
few	14	TRBV27	TRBJ2-7	TRBD1	CASRPLQGAYEQYF	TGTGCCAGCAGACCGTTACAGGGGGCCTACGAGCAGTACTTC
-	13	TRBV29-1	TRBJ2-1	-	CSVGTETYNEQFF	TGCAGCGTCGGGACGGAGACCTACAATGAGCAGTTCTTC
few	15	TRBV5-1	TRBJ1-5	TRBD1	CASSQGQGTNQPQHF	TGCGCCAGCAGCCAAGGACAGGGGACGAATCAGCCCCAGCATTTT
-	13	TRBV5-6	TRBJ1-2	TRBD1	CASSSTGASGYTF	TGTGCCAGCAGCTCAACAGGGGCGTCTGGCTACACCTTC
-	15	TRBV5-6	TRBJ2-3	TRBD1	CASSFFGQGTDTQYF	TGTGCCAGCAGCTTTTTTGGACAGGGCACAGATACGCAGTATTTT
-	13	TRBV7-8	TRBJ2-6	TRBD1	CASRQGAANVLTF	TGTGCCAGCCGACAGGGCGCGGCCAACGTCCTGACTTTC
-	19	TRBV2	TRBJ2-4	-	CASSEWDRVGLITKNIQYF	TGTGCCAGCAGTGAGTGGGATCGAGTTGGGCTGATTACCAAAAACATTCAGTACTTC
-	17	TRBV5-6	TRBJ1-5	-	CASSLEQGGISNQPQHF	TGTGCCAGCAGCTTGGAACAGGGTGGGATTAGCAATCAGCCCCAGCATTTT
-	12	TRBV27	TRBJ1-2	-	CASALPGSGYTF	TGTGCCAGTGCCCTGCCTGGGAGTGGCTACACCTTC
-	17	TRBV5-1	TRBJ2-3	-	CASSETLGGLSIDTQYF	TGCGCCAGCAGCGAAACATTGGGGGGACTCAGCATAGATACGCAGTATTTT
-	13	TRBV6-1	TRBJ2-5	-	CASSKSWGETQYF	TGTGCCAGCAGTAAATCATGGGGAGAGACCCAGTACTTC
-	14	TRBV27	TRBJ2-7	-	CASSPDLQGYEQYF	TGTGCCAGCAGTCCCGACCTCCAGGGGTACGAGCAGTACTTC
-	18	TRBV27	TRBJ2-6	TRBD1	CASLRRGQGGSGANVLTF	TGTGCCAGCCTGAGGAGAGGACAGGGAGGCTCTGGGGCCAACGTCCTGACTTTC
-	14	TRBV6-1	TRBJ1-2	TRBD1	CATAAGTGVYGYTF	TGTGCCACCGCAGCCGGGACAGGGGTATATGGCTACACCTTC
-	14	TRBV30	TRBJ1-5	TRBD1	CAWGQGGADQPQHF	TGTGCCTGGGGACAGGGCGGCGCAGATCAGCCCCAGCATTTT
-	15	TRBV15	TRBJ2-5	TRBD1	CATSTRDSQKETQYF	TGTGCCACCAGTACTCGGGACAGCCAGAAAGAGACCCAGTACTTC
-	15	TRBV30	TRBJ2-5	-	CAWSVFRGGQETQYF	TGTGCCTGGAGTGTATTCAGGGGCGGGCAAGAGACCCAGTACTTC
few	15	TRBV7-2	TRBJ2-1	TRBD1	CASILQGAPWGEQFF	TGTGCCAGCATCCTACAGGGGGCACCCTGGGGTGAGCAGTTCTTC